These 19 T cell receptor beta chains were sequenced from one sample in a study of shared clonotypes between healthy human individuals (dated by TCRdb to the early 2020s). The library relied on the immunoSEQ multiplex PCR assay. TCRdb took over this immuneACCESS table, retaining in-frame rearrangements with V and J assigned. Such tables are incomplete; in checked studies, under half of the missing clones stem from an unresolved V gene, and the remainder is unexplained. The sample table records about 2.3 million clones; over 85% of these occur just once. 0.39% of the sample lies in the top ten. The sequenced sample consisted of naive CD4+ T cells from PBMCs. The cell subset or site tag for this specimen amounts to: CD45RA+ positively selected. Receptors originate from a man younger than 35 in good health. Some clones in this sample may be carry-over from other donors' samples.

The chain links TRBV16 to TRBJ1-1, with D maybe TRBD1 (6 bases). Trimming took 8 bases from V and 3 from J, leaving 13 bases between them. CDR1 and CDR2 (germline): KGHSY, FQNENV. This CDR3 spans 13 amino acids. The CDR3 loop reads CASDQGLDTEAFF. The CDR3 DNA follows: TGTGCCAGCGACCAGGGGTTGGACACTGAAGCTTTCTTT. The whole variable domain, remainder taken from reference TRBV16 and TRBJ1-1, is GEEVAQTPKHLVRGEGQKAKLYCAPIKGHSYVFWYQQVLKNEFKFLISFQNENVFDETGMPKERFSAKCLPNSPCSLEIQATKLEDSAVYFCASDQGLDTEAFFGQGTRLTVV.

J is TRBJ2-1 and V is TRBV4-1, with D perhaps given as TRBD1 or TRBD2 (6 bases each). V gave up 8 bases and J gave up 8 bases, with 19 bases separating them. The CDR3 consists of 14 residues. Per germline, CDR1 MGHRA and CDR2 YSYEKL. The CDR3 spells CASHGGPGADEQFF. The CDR3 DNA reads TGCGCCAGCCACGGTGGACCGGGGGCCGATGAGCAGTTCTTC.

This clone was counted once. The genes are TRBV7-9 and TRBJ2-5; unclear D gene. Germline CDR1 reads SEHNR; CDR2 reads FQNEAQ (reference sequence). CDR3 size: 15 residues. V was trimmed by 2 bases and J by 5 bases, leaving 15 bases between them. CDR3 nucleotides: TGTGCCAGCAGCTTATTAATTTCGGGCAGCGAGACCCAGTACTTC. Translation: CASSLLISGSETQYF.

The V gene is TRBV15, the J gene TRBJ1-2, with D possibly TRBD1 on 6 matching bases. The CDR3 totals 18 residues. Germline CDR1 is LNHNV and CDR2 is YYDKDF (reference sequence). Trimming pared 1 base from V and 4 bases from J, leaving 22 bases between. DNA of the CDR3: TGTGCCACCAGCAGAGGGGGGGCGTCGGGGAAGTACGGCTATGGCTACACCTTC. Translating it yields CATSRGGASGKYGYGYTF.

The rearrangement links TRBV4-1 to TRBJ2-2, with 9 bases lining up with TRBD1. The junction had 15 bases not matched to a gene; V was cut back by 3 bases and J by 7 bases. CDR1 is MGHRA and CDR2 is YSYEKL in the germline V gene. This CDR3 region has 18 residues. Written as DNA, the CDR3 is TGCGCCAGCAGCCAGGGGACAGGGATCCTCCGAAGTAACGGGGAGCTGTTTTTT. This gives the protein CASSQGTGILRSNGELFF.

The J gene is TRBJ2-1, the V gene TRBV5-4; no clear D gene. V gave up 5 bases and J gave up 1 base, with 10 bases separating them. CDR1 is SGHNT and CDR2 is YYREEE in the germline V gene (reference sequence). The length of the CDR3 is 14 residues. The CDR3 nucleotides are TGTGCCAGCAGATACTACGGATCCTACAATGAGCAGTTCTTC. This translates into CASRYYGSYNEQFF.

The rearrangement links TRBV28 to TRBJ1-1; TRBD1 matches at 9 bases. The junction had 10 bases not matched to a gene; V was cut back by 3 bases and J by 8 bases. The CDR3 runs 15 residues. Germline V CDR1 and CDR2: MDHEN, SYDVKM. The CDR3 sequence: CASSFLTGGAPEAFF. As DNA, the CDR3 is TGTGCCAGCAGTTTCCTTACAGGGGGCGCGCCAGAAGCTTTCTTT.

The J gene is TRBJ2-7, the V gene TRBV10-3; D uncertain. V lost 10 bases and J lost 1, with 11 bases in between. Germline-derived CDR1 and CDR2 are ENHRY and SYGVKD. CDR3 length equals 12 residues. The CDR3 DNA is TGTGCCACCCGATCGGAGTCCTACGAGCAGTACTTC. This sequence encodes CATRSESYEQYF.

The rearrangement links TRBV7-9 to TRBJ2-1; TRBD2 agrees at 7 bases. The CDR3 covers 15 residues. Germline lookup yields CDR1 SEHNR and CDR2 FQNEAQ (reference sequence). J was trimmed by 10 bases and V by 3 bases; bases with no gene match: 12. CDR3 coding DNA: TGTGCCAGCAGCTTCGGTGGGAGGGCCGCCGGGGAGCAGTTCTTC. This gives the protein CASSFGGRAAGEQFF.

The chain uses TRBV5-1 and TRBJ2-2; D is ambiguous. The V gene's germline CDR1 is SGHRS and CDR2 YFSETQ. The CDR3 consists of 20 residues. The V end was cut by 4 bases, the J end by 2 bases, with 27 bases between. The CDR3 region has the DNA TGCGCCAGCAGCAGCTCGCCGCCGGTGTTGGGCTATACTAACACCGGGGAGCTGTTTTTT. Translating it yields CASSSSPPVLGYTNTGELFF.

The V gene is TRBV7-6, the J gene TRBJ2-5, with D maybe TRBD2 (6 bases). CDR1 and CDR2 (germline): SGHVS, FNYEAQ. Trimming stripped 3 bases from V and 1 base from J, with 12 bases between. There are 15 residues in the CDR3. The CDR3: CASSLPSASQETQYF. The DNA for the CDR3 is TGTGCCAGCAGCTTGCCTAGCGCCTCCCAAGAGACCCAGTACTTC.

The CDR3 DNA reads as TGTGCCACCTCCACAGGGAGGCGCGGAAACACCATATATTTT. Translating it yields CATSTGRRGNTIYF. The gene calls are TRBV6-5 and TRBJ1-3, with D possibly matching TRBD1 (6 bases). The V and J ends lost 10 bases and 4 bases respectively, with 17 bases between them. Germline V CDR1 and CDR2: MNHEY, SVGAGI. CDR3 length equals 14 residues.

J is TRBJ2-7 and V is TRBV6-5, with unresolved D. This CDR3 contains 14 residues. The V gene's germline CDR1 is MNHEY and CDR2 SVGAGI. Trimming cost V 6 bases and J 4 bases, with 16 bases left between them. The CDR3 DNA reads as TGTGCCAGCAGCCTAGGTGCAGGTGGATACGAGCAGTACTTC. It yields the protein CASSLGAGGYEQYF.

This clone occurred once. The chain joins TRBV7-3 to TRBJ2-3, with TRBD2 identical over 11 bases. V gave up 5 bases and J gave up 1 base; unmatched junction bases: 14. Germline values: CDR1 SGHTA, CDR2 FQGTGA. The CDR3 is 19 amino acids. CDR3 residues: CASSPKLAGAARGTDTQYF. CDR3 bases: TGTGCCAGCAGCCCGAAACTAGCGGGAGCCGCCAGAGGCACAGATACGCAGTATTTT.

The chain joins TRBV5-4 to TRBJ2-7; 8 nucleotides match TRBD2. V gave up 3 bases and J gave up 2 bases; unmatched junction bases: 4. Germline V gene data show CDR1 as SGHNT and CDR2 as YYREEE (reference sequence). The CDR3 covers 14 residues. The CDR3 bases are TGTGCCAGCAGCTACGCGGGAGGCACCTACGAGCAGTACTTC. Its protein product is CASSYAGGTYEQYF. The full variable domain, in which reference TRBV5-4 and TRBJ2-7 provide the parts outside the CDR3, is ETGVTQSPTHLIKTRGQQVTLRCSSQSGHNTVSWYQQALGQGPQFIFQYYREEENGRGNFPPRFSGLQFPNYSSELNVNALELDDSALYLCASSYAGGTYEQYFGPGTRLTVT.

The CDR3 DNA reads as TGTGCCAGCAGTTACTTAGACTCTCGGAACTATGGCTACACCTTC. Amino acid sequence: CASSYLDSRNYGYTF. This chain connects TRBV6-6 to TRBJ1-2; no clear D. With 1 base removed from V and 2 bases from J, the gap between germline ends came to 11 bases. The length of the CDR3 is 15 residues. Germline CDR1 reads MNHNY; CDR2 reads SVGAGI (reference sequence).

V usage is TRBV5-1 and J usage is TRBJ2-3; D perhaps matches TRBD1 (6 bases). The CDR3 runs 15 residues. The germline V gene encodes CDR1 SGHRS and CDR2 YFSETQ. The V gene lost 5 bases and the J gene lost 0 bases, with 13 bases spanning the gap. The DNA for the CDR3 is TGCGCCAGCAGGGGCAGGGGCTATAGCACAGATACGCAGTATTTT. Protein product: CASRGRGYSTDTQYF.

A word on this clone: Within the sample, other DNA sequences also encode this same CDR3. The V call is TRBV2, the J call TRBJ2-1, with D unresolved. The CDR3 consists of 11 residues. The germline gives CDR1 SNHLY, CDR2 FYNNEI. Trimming shortened V by 7 bases and J by 0 bases, and 1 base separated the two germline ends. The CDR3: CASTSYNEQFF. CDR3 in DNA: TGTGCCAGCACCTCCTACAATGAGCAGTTCTTC.

This rearrangement joins TRBV5-1 to TRBJ2-4; D is undetermined. CDR1 is SGHRS, CDR2 YFSETQ, per germline. V lost 1 base and J 5 bases, leaving 16 bases between the germline ends. The CDR3 is 16 amino acids. The CDR3 reads CASSLQAANYENIQYF. Written as DNA, the CDR3 is TGCGCCAGCAGCTTGCAGGCCGCGAACTACGAAAACATTCAGTACTTC.